The 25 T cell receptor beta chains below come from one sample, sequenced in a study of T cells in Graves' hyperthyroidism and ophthalmopathy. RNA transcripts served as the template for amplifying TCR beta CDR3 regions. Researchers ran a first-round RT-PCR on the TCR CDR3 using the HTBI primer set. TCRdb itself ran the multiplex PCR reads through MiXCR, one entry per CDR3 protein. This sample carries 350,000 or so distinct CDR3 sequences, 15% to 20% of them seen once, and the ten largest clones take approximately 49%. Specimen: blood. These receptors came from a woman in her 50s with Graves' hyperthyroidism.

About this clonotype itself: It may be a read error: a sequence one base away is much more abundant. This chain connects TRBV20-1 to TRBJ1-2, with D maybe TRBD1 (6 bases). This CDR3 region has 12 residues. Germline CDR1 and CDR2: DFQATT and SNEGSKA (reference sequence). CDR3 sequence reads: CSARGQDYDYTF. DNA of the CDR3: TGCAGTGCTAGAGGACAGGACTATGACTACACCTTC.

In its sample, this clonotype was seen many times. The V call is TRBV30, the J call TRBJ2-5; D gene unclear. With 2 bases removed from V and 2 bases from J, the gap between germline ends came to 6 bases. Germline CDR1 and CDR2: GTSNPN and SVGIG (reference sequence). The CDR3 consists of 12 residues. CDR3 nucleotides: TGTGCCTGGAGTACCGGGCAAGAGACCCAGTACTTC. Translation: CAWSTGQETQYF.

This clonotype was picked up many times. The chain combines TRBV11-2 with TRBJ2-3; 14 nucleotides line up with TRBD2. Germline CDR1 is SGHAT and CDR2 is FQNNGV. The ends lost 4 bases at V and 5 bases at J; junction bases unmatched: 2. This CDR3 has 15 amino acids. CDR3 in DNA: TGTGCCAGCAGCTGGACTAGCGGGAGGCAAGATACGCAGTATTTT. This codes for CASSWTSGRQDTQYF.

This clonotype occurred a few times. The CDR3, as DNA: TGTGCCAGTGCCGGGACAGGAATCCGGGAGCAGTACTTC. This translates into CASAGTGIREQYF. The chain links TRBV19 to TRBJ2-7, with TRBD1 matching over 8 bases. This CDR3 comprises 13 residues. Looked up from germline, CDR1 is LNHDA and CDR2 is SQIVND (reference sequence). After removal of 8 bases from V and 7 bases from J, the junction contained 10 bases not matched to a gene.

In this sample, this clonotype turned up many times. The chain recombines TRBV28 with TRBJ2-1; D is perhaps TRBD1 (6 bases). CDR3 length: 16 residues. The germline gives CDR1 MDHEN, CDR2 SYDVKM. The germline V and J ends were trimmed by 4 bases and 0 bases, with 13 bases remaining between them. CDR3 coding DNA: TGTGCCAGCAGTTGGGGCCAGGGGCGCTCCTACAATGAGCAGTTCTTC. Its translation: CASSWGQGRSYNEQFF.

The chain joins TRBV19 to TRBJ1-5, with D perhaps matching TRBD1 (5 bases). Trimming removed 8 bases at V and 2 bases at J, with 16 bases between. The CDR3 has 15 residues. CDR1 is LNHDA, CDR2 SQIVND, per germline (reference sequence). CDR3 sequence: CASPYTTGGNQPQHF. The CDR3 DNA is TGTGCCAGTCCATATACGACGGGGGGCAATCAGCCCCAGCATTTT. Combining the CDR3 with reference TRBV19 and TRBJ1-5 gives the whole variable domain DGGITQSPKYLFRKEGQNVTLSCEQNLNHDAMYWYRQDPGQGLRLIYYSQIVNDFQKGDIAEGYSVSREKKESFPLTVTSAQKNPTAFYLCASPYTTGGNQPQHFGDGTRLSIL.

This clonotype showed up just a few times. A much larger clone differs by one base, so this may be a read error. The J gene is TRBJ1-1, the V gene TRBV5-6, with 11 bases identical to TRBD1. V was clipped by 3 bases and J by 5 bases; unmatched bases: 3. Per germline, CDR1 SGHDT and CDR2 YYEEEE. This CDR3 is 14 amino acids long. The CDR3: CASSWDRGSTEAFF. The CDR3 DNA is TGTGCCAGCAGCTGGGACAGGGGGTCGACTGAAGCTTTCTTT. Full variable domain (missing parts from reference TRBV5-6 and TRBJ1-1): DAGVTQSPTHLIKTRGQQVTLRCSPKSGHDTVSWYQQALGQGPQFIFQYYEEEERQRGNFPDRFSGHQFPNYSSELNVNALLLGDSALYLCASSWDRGSTEAFFGQGTRLTVV.

This sequence joins TRBV19 and TRBJ2-7; 12 nucleotides align to TRBD2. Germline lookup yields CDR1 LNHDA and CDR2 SQIVND (reference sequence). J gave up 3 bases and V 6 bases, and 9 bases lay outside the gene matches. The CDR3 contains 16 residues. CDR3 in DNA: TGTGCCAGTAGCATAAGACTAGCGGGAGATGTCTACGAGCAGTACTTC. Residues: CASSIRLAGDVYEQYF.

There are many counts of this clonotype. The rearrangement joins TRBV6-1 to TRBJ1-2; D unresolved. Germline CDR1 reads MNHNS; CDR2 reads SASEGT. V was trimmed by 2 bases and J by 1 base, leaving 8 bases between them. This CDR3 spans 14 amino acids. The CDR3 is CASSELGINYGYTF. The DNA for the CDR3 is TGTGCCAGCAGTGAATTGGGGATTAACTATGGCTACACCTTC.

A few counts support this clonotype. This rearrangement joins TRBV28 to TRBJ1-1; D gene unclear. The germline V gene encodes CDR1 MDHEN and CDR2 SYDVKM. The V gene lost 9 bases and the J gene lost 3 bases, with 11 bases spanning the gap. CDR3 length equals 12 residues. The CDR3 DNA reads TGTGCCAGTGGGGAGTTCGACACTGAAGCTTTCTTT. It is translated as CASGEFDTEAFF.

This clonotype occurred a few times. The CDR3 loop is CSVDGTAYNEQFF. The CDR3 nucleotides are TGCAGCGTTGACGGGACTGCCTACAATGAGCAGTTCTTC. V and J are TRBV29-1 and TRBJ2-1; D might be TRBD2 (6 bases). The CDR3 consists of 13 residues. From germline, CDR1 is SQVTM and CDR2 ANQGSEA. Deletions cut 3 bases from V and 2 bases from J, with 8 bases between.

This clonotype came up a few times. The chain is built from TRBV18 and TRBJ2-2, with a weak D call TRBD1 (5 bases). The CDR3 is 15 residues long. V dropped 2 bases and J dropped 7 bases, with 14 bases sitting between them. Germline-derived CDR1 and CDR2 are KGHSH and LQKENI. In DNA, the CDR3 is TGTGCCAGCTCACCAGGCAGGGCGAGAAACGGGGAGCTGTTTTTT. Its translation is CASSPGRARNGELFF.

This clonotype turned up a few times. The chain combines TRBV3-1 with TRBJ2-3, with D possibly being TRBD1 (6 bases). Per germline, CDR1 LGHDT and CDR2 YNNKEL (reference sequence). CDR3 length equals 18 residues. V was cut by 0 bases and J by 0 bases, with 16 bases left in between. DNA for the CDR3: TGTGCCAGCAGCCAAGATAAGGGGGTCGACTCTAGCACAGATACGCAGTATTTT. Its translation is CASSQDKGVDSSTDTQYF.

The rearrangement joins TRBV2 to TRBJ2-6; no clear D gene. Germline CDR1 is SNHLY and CDR2 is FYNNEI. The CDR3 has 15 amino acids. The V end was cut by 3 bases, the J end by 3 bases, with 9 bases between. The CDR3 nucleotides are TGTGCCAGCAGTGAGGGGTTTAGTGGGGCCAACGTCCTGACTTTC. Translating gives CASSEGFSGANVLTF. Combining the CDR3 with reference TRBV2 and TRBJ2-6 gives the whole variable domain EPEVTQTPSHQVTQMGQEVILRCVPISNHLYFYWYRQILGQKVEFLVSFYNNEISEKSEIFDDQFSVERPDGSNFTLKIRSTKLEDSAMYFCASSEGFSGANVLTFGAGSRLTVL.

This chain uses TRBV12-3 or TRBV12-4 with TRBJ1-5; D gene uncertain. The CDR3 spans 12 residues. V was clipped by 6 bases and J by 9 bases, with 12 bases between them. CDR3 coding DNA: TGTGCCAGCAGCCACCCAGGTGCGCCCCAGCATTTT. Protein: CASSHPGAPQHF.

The genes are TRBV20-1 and TRBJ1-6, with D possibly being TRBD1 (6 bases). The ends were cut back, 7 bases at V and 8 bases at J, with 18 bases in the middle. The CDR3 totals 14 residues. Germline CDR1 DFQATT, CDR2 SNEGSKA (reference sequence). The CDR3 spells CSGSEGHRDSPLHF. CDR3 nucleotides: TGCAGTGGCTCCGAGGGACATCGAGATTCACCCCTCCACTTT.

The rearrangement links TRBV4-1 to TRBJ2-7, with D unclear. Germline V gene data show CDR1 as MGHRA and CDR2 as YSYEKL. V lost 3 bases and J lost 0, with 12 bases in between. There are 15 residues in the CDR3. The chain's CDR3 is CASSHRTLGSYEQYF. CDR3 DNA: TGCGCCAGCAGCCATAGGACCCTGGGCTCCTACGAGCAGTACTTC.

This clonotype has at least ten counts. The gene calls are TRBV7-6 and TRBJ2-5; a weak D match, TRBD2 (6 bases). Germline assignment: CDR1 SGHVS and CDR2 FNYEAQ. Deletions cut 0 bases from V and 5 bases from J, with 10 bases between. The CDR3 loop spans 14 amino acids. This chain's CDR3 is CASSLAGEVETQYF. The DNA for the CDR3 is TGTGCCAGCAGCTTAGCGGGGGAGGTGGAGACCCAGTACTTC.

This clonotype was seen many times. V is TRBV3-1 and J is TRBJ2-1; 7 positions match TRBD2. The length of the CDR3 is 16 residues. The V gene's germline CDR1 is LGHDT and CDR2 YNNKEL (reference sequence). Trimming at V came to 1 base and at J to 7 bases, leaving 10 bases not matched to a gene. CDR3 in amino acids: CASSQGLLAEGNEQFF. As DNA, the CDR3 is TGTGCCAGCAGCCAAGGTCTCCTAGCGGAGGGGAATGAGCAGTTCTTC.

The rearrangement links TRBV9 to TRBJ2-3, with D unresolved. Trimming took off 3 bases at V and 4 bases at J, with 18 bases between the two ends. Germline CDR1 is SGDLS and CDR2 is YYNGEE. The CDR3 loop spans 16 amino acids. CDR3 nucleotide sequence: TGTGCCAGCAGCGACCCATTAGGGCCGTCAGCAGATACGCAGTATTTT. Its protein product is CASSDPLGPSADTQYF. Supplemented by reference TRBV9 and TRBJ2-3, the full variable domain reads DSGVTQTPKHLITATGQRVTLRCSPRSGDLSVYWYQQSLDQGLQFLIQYYNGEERAKGNILERFSAQQFPDLHSELNLSSLELGDSALYFCASSDPLGPSADTQYFGPGTRLTVL.

CDR3 DNA: TGCGCCAGCTGTGGACTAGCGACGGAGACCCAGTACTTC. Its protein is CASCGLATETQYF. This chain joins TRBV5-1 and TRBJ2-5; 9 bases agree with TRBD2. The junction had 6 bases not matched to a gene; V was cut back by 7 bases and J by 5 bases. CDR3 length equals 13 residues. Germline loops: CDR1 SGHRS, CDR2 YFSETQ.

The chain carries TRBV7-2 and TRBJ1-6; D is ambiguous. CDR1 is SGHTA, CDR2 FQGNSA, per germline. V lost 3 bases, J lost 6 bases, and 12 bases lay in between. There are 15 residues in the CDR3. CDR3 loop: CASSFNEQTNSPLHF. In DNA, the CDR3 is TGTGCCAGCAGCTTTAATGAACAGACTAATTCACCCCTCCACTTT. Complete variable domain (other parts from reference TRBV7-2 and TRBJ1-6): GAGVSQSPSNKVTEKGKDVELRCDPISGHTALYWYRQSLGQGLEFLIYFQGNSAPDKSGLPSDRFSAERTGGSVSTLTIQRTQQEDSAVYLCASSFNEQTNSPLHFGNGTRLTVT.

This clonotype was picked up a small number of times. This chain joins TRBV12-5 and TRBJ2-5; 7 bases line up with TRBD1. V was pared by 6 bases and J by 6 bases, with 10 bases of the junction left unmatched. Germline CDR1 reads LGHNT; CDR2 reads FRNRAP. This CDR3 spans 14 amino acids. CDR3 bases: TGTGCTAGTGGCCTCAACAGGGGAGAACAGACCCAGTACTTC. It specifies CASGLNRGEQTQYF.

Concerning this clonotype: The conserved closing phenylalanine or tryptophan is absent in this CDR3, likely reflecting a read error. J is TRBJ2-5 and V is TRBV9; 7 bases align to TRBD2. Losses at the gene ends were 3 bases for V and 5 bases for J; bases not matched to a gene: 4. From germline, CDR1 is SGDLS and CDR2 YYNGEE. The CDR3 runs 13 residues. CDR3 in DNA: TGTGCCAGCAGCGCCGGGGGGATGGAGACCCAGTACTCC. The encoded protein is CASSAGGMETQYS.

This clonotype was recorded a few times. The chain has TRBV15 and TRBJ1-5; the D gene is possibly TRBD1 (6 bases). Germline CDR1 LNHNV, CDR2 YYDKDF (reference sequence). The germline V and J ends were trimmed by 5 bases and 0 bases, with 11 bases remaining between them. The CDR3 is made up of 15 amino acids. In nucleotides, the CDR3 is TGTGCCACCAGCGGCGACAGGTATAGCAATCAGCCCCAGCATTTT. Its translation is CATSGDRYSNQPQHF.